This TCR beta chain is from a study of blood T cells in healthy people across ages. The CDR3 runs to 14 residues. This clonotype was recorded a few times. A second roughly 6 to 12 cycle PCR used barcoded and J-beta primers. One entry per CDR3 protein results from TCRdb running MiXCR on the 5' RACE reads. The sample carries 700,000 or so distinct CDR3 sequences, 22% recorded once. Total RNA, at least 5 micrograms per sample, was extracted from PBMCs. The sequenced sample consisted of blood. V gene TRBV12-3 or TRBV12-4 combines with J gene TRBJ2-5; the D gene is possibly TRBD2 (6 bases). The J call may be faulty, since TRBJ2-1 better matches the DNA end. This clonotype was sampled from a man aged 65 to 85 in good health. The CDR3 loop reads CASRTTPGVNEQFF. CDR3 DNA sequence: TGTGCCAGCCGTACAACCCCGGGGGTTAATGAGCAGTTCTTC.